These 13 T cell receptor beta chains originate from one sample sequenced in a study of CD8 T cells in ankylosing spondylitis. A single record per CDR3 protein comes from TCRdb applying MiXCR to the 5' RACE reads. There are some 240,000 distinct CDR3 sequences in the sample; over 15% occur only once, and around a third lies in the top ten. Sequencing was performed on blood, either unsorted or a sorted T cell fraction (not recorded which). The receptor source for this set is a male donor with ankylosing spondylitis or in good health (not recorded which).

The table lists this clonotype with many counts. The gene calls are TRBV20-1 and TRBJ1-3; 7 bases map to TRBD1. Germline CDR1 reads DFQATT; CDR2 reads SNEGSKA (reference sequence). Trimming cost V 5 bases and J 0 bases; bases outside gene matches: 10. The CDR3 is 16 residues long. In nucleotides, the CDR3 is TGCAGTGCTTCGAACAGGGGTGGCTTCTCTGGAAACACCATATATTTT. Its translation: CSASNRGGFSGNTIYF.

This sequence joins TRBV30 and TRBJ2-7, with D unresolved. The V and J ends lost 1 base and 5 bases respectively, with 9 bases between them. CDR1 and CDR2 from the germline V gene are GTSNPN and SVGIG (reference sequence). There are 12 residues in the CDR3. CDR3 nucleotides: TGTGCCTGGAGTGGTGGGCCCCACGAGCAGTACTTC. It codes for CAWSGGPHEQYF.

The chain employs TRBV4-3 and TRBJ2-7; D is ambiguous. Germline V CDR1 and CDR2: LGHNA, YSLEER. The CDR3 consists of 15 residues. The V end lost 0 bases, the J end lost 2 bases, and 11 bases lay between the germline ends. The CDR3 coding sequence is TGCGCCAGCAGCCAAGATTTCGGCGGACCCTACGAGCAGTACTTC. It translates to CASSQDFGGPYEQYF.

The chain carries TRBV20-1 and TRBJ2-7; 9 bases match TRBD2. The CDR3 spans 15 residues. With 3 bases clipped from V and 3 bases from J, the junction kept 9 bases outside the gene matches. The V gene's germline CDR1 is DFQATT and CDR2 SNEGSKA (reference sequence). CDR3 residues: CSARSVGSGSYEQYF. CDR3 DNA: TGCAGTGCTAGGTCGGTGGGTAGCGGGAGCTACGAGCAGTACTTC.

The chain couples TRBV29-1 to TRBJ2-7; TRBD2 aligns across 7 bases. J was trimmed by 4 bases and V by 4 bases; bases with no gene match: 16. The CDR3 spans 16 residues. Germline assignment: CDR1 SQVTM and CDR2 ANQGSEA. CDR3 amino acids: CSVVSGGSRFGYEQYF. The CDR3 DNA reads TGCAGCGTTGTATCTGGCGGGAGCCGTTTCGGATACGAGCAGTACTTC.

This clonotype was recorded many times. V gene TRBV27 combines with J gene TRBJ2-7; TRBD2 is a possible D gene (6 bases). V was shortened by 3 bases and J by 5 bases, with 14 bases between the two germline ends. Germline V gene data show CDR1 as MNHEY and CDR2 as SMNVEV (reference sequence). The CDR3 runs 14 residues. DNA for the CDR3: TGTGCCAGCAGTTTTGGGGCAGGGAGGCACGAGCAGTACTTC. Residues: CASSFGAGRHEQYF.

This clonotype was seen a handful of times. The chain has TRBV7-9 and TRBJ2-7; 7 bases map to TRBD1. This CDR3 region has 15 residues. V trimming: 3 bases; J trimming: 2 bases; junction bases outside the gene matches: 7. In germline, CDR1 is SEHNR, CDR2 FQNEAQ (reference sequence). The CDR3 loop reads CASSLTGLGTYEQYF. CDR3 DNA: TGTGCCAGCAGCTTGACAGGGCTCGGGACCTACGAGCAGTACTTC. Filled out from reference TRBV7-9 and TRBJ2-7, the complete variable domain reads DTGVSQNPRHKITKRGQNVTFRCDPISEHNRLYWYRQTLGQGPEFLTYFQNEAQLEKSRLLSDRFSAERPKGSFSTLEIQRTEQGDSAMYLCASSLTGLGTYEQYFGPGTRLTVT.

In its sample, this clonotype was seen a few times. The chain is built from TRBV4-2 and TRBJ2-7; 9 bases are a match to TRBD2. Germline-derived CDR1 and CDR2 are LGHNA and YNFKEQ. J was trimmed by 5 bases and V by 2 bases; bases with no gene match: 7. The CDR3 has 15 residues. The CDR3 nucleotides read TGTGCCAGCAGCCAACTTAGCGGGAGTAACAACGAGCAGTACTTC. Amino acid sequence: CASSQLSGSNNEQYF.

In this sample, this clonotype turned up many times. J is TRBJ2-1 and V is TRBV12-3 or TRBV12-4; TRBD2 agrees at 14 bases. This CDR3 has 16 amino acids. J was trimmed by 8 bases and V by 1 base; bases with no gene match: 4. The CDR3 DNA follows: TGTGCCAGCAGTTTAGTAGGACTAGCGGGAGGCGATGAGCAGTTCTTC. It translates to CASSLVGLAGGDEQFF.

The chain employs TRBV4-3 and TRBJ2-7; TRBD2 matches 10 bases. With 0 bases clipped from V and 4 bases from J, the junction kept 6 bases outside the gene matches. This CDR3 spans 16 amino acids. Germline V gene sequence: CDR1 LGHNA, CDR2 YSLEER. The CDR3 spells CASSQDKGLASYEQYF. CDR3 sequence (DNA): TGCGCCAGCAGCCAAGATAAGGGACTAGCGTCGTACGAGCAGTACTTC.

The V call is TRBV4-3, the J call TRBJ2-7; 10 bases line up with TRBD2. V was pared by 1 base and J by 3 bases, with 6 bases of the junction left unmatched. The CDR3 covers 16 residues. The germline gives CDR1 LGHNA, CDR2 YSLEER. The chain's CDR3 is CASSQVLSSGSYEQYF. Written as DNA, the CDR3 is TGCGCCAGCAGCCAAGTCTTGTCTAGCGGGAGCTACGAGCAGTACTTC.

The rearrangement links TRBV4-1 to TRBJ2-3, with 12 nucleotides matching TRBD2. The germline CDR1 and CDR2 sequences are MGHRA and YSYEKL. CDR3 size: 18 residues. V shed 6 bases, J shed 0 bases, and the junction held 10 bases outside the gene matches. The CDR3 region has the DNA TGCGCCAGCAGAGGACGTCTAGCGGGAGGGCCTAGCACAGATACGCAGTATTTT. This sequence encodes CASRGRLAGGPSTDTQYF.

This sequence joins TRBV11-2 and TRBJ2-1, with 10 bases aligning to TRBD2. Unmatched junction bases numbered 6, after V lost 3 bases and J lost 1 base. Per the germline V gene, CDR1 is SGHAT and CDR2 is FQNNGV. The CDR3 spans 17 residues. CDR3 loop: CASSFLSGRVSYNEQFF. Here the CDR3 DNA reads TGTGCCAGCAGCTTCTTAAGCGGGAGGGTTTCCTACAATGAGCAGTTCTTC.